This TCR beta chain was recovered during a study of T cells in women clearing cervical HPV infection (dated by TCRdb to 2016 to 2019). With regard to the full study: The cases were under 30 women with histologically confirmed HPV16-related CIN3 or worse, and 2 of these cases were invasive cancers. The approximately 25 controls were women who cleared a single incident HPV16 infection within 12 months without developing precancer or cancer. Blood from cases was collected at the visit where the lesion was first found, while blood from controls was collected once the infection could no longer be detected. For cases, the median interval between lesion detection and blood sampling was more than 130 days, with an interquartile range of about 85 to 210 days. Since HLA typing was available for only a few women, HLA type could not be ruled out as a confounder. Nested within Costa Rica's Guanacaste HPV Natural History Study, an exploratory proof-of-principle case-control study compared TCR repertoires across cervical HPV16 outcomes. Cases were matched to controls by age within five years and by the year the sample was collected. Cases had a median age of approximately 32 years compared with 38 for controls, and baseline characteristics showed no significant differences between the groups. The parent cohort enrolled roughly 9,300 women aged 18 or older in Guanacaste, Costa Rica, in about 1992 to 1995 and followed the women for around 7 years. Five blinded duplicates per group were added as quality controls, so that 60 or so samples were obtained: some 50 participants and 10 replicates.

Beyond this particular receptor, the publication reports: Random forest classifiers that combined richness and V gene abundances separated cases from controls with an estimated AUC of approximately 0.79. TRBV6-7 relative abundance was lower in cases than in controls (roughly 0.11% versus 0.16%; Bonferroni P = 0.0008). CIN3+ cases had significantly higher TCR repertoire richness than controls across sequencing depths, but evenness did not differ between the groups. The cross-sectional design could not show whether the associations came before the infection or were a result of it, and neither effector/memory subsets nor HPV-specific T cells were isolated. Because the number of T cells per sample was unknown, the richness differences could reflect varying T-cell content rather than repertoire biology.

CDR1 and CDR2 are read off the germline V gene as SGHTA and FQGTGA. Inclusive of the bounding cysteine and phenylalanine, the CDR3 is 14 residues long. The 33 bases shown cover part of the CDR3, and their frame starts at base 1. Cut back by 0 bases and 3 bases, the V and J ends lie 5 bases apart. In regard to this clone: Its antigen remains undetermined. The read terminates 3 residues ahead of where the CDR3 ends, so the germline J gene completes it.

The immunoSEQ assay used multiplex PCR to amplify TCR beta CDR3 regions from an average of around 1.2 ug of genomic DNA per sample. Primer bias was corrected in the assay by using a complete synthetic TCR repertoire to establish an amplification baseline. The amplicons were sequenced using the Illumina platform. In the source study's methods: Sequences were error-corrected by clustering with frequency ratios and a modified nearest-neighbor algorithm, then analyzed in the immunoSEQ Analyzer with IMGT gene definitions. At each rarefaction depth, TCR richness and evenness were averaged across 20 rarefaction repeats, and any sample with fewer sequences than the depth was left out. V, D and J gene relative abundances were compared between groups with Wilcoxon rank sum tests, applying FDR correction. An intraclass correlation of 95% to 97% for TCR richness and an average of about 77% across some 70 gene segments were obtained from the blinded duplicates. The source is immuneACCESS, and TCRdb retained only in-frame sequences with V and J called. Part of the clones is not carried over; for the studies checked, unresolved V genes explain less than half of this, and the remainder is unexplained. The V and J calls and clone size come from that table; D and trimming were worked out from the DNA. The table for this sample shows 30,000 to 35,000 clones. The ten most abundant clones make up roughly 1.6% of the sample.

Every participant had a single incident cervical HPV16 infection, and prevalent HPV16 infections were excluded. Cervical HPV DNA was detected by MY09/MY11 PCR and genotyped by dot-blot hybridization. Fifteen mL of heparinized blood was centrifuged, after which the buffy coat was aliquoted, frozen at -30 degrees C, and then stored at -80 degrees C. QIAGEN kits were used to extract genomic DNA from buffy coat specimens. Sequenced: blood buffy coat. The rearranged segments are TRBV7-3 and TRBJ2-2; no D segment can be confidently identified. The receptor's source is a woman aged 18-70 years with a cervical HPV16 infection that either progressed to CIN3+ or cleared (not recorded which). The CDR3 loop reads CASSLTGYTGELFF. The CDR3 bases that were read are TGTGCCAGCAGCTTAACGGGCTACACCGGGGAG. Full variable domain (CDR3 extended with the reference TRBV7-3 and TRBJ2-2 proteins): GAGVSQTPSNKVTEKGKYVELRCDPISGHTALYWYRQSLGQGPEFLIYFQGTGAADDSGLPNDRFFAVRPEGSVSTLKIQRTERGDSAVYLCASSLTGYTGELFFGEGSRLTVL.